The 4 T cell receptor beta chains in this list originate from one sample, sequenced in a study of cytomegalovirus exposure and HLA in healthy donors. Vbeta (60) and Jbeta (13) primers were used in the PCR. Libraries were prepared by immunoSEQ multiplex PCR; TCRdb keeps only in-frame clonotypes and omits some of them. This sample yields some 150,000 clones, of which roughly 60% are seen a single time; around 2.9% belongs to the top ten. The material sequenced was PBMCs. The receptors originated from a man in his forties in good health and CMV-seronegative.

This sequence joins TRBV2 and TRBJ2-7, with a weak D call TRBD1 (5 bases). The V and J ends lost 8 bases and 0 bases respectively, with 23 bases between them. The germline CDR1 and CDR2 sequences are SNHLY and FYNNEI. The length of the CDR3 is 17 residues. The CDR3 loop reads CASGAPNRSPSSYEQYF. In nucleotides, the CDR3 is TGTGCCAGCGGGGCCCCAAATAGGTCTCCAAGCTCCTACGAGCAGTACTTC.

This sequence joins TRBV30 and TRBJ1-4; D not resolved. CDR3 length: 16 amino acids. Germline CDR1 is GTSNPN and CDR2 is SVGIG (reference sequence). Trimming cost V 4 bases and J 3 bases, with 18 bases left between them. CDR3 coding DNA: TGTGCCTGGAAGGATGAGCGGGGAAAATCTAATGAAAAACTGTTTTTT. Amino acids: CAWKDERGKSNEKLFF. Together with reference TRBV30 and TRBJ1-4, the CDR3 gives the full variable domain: SQTIHQWPATLVQPVGSPLSLECTVEGTSNPNLYWYRQAAGRGLQLLFYSVGIGQISSEVPQNLSASRPQDRQFILSSKKLLLSDSGFYLCAWKDERGKSNEKLFFGSGTQLSVL.

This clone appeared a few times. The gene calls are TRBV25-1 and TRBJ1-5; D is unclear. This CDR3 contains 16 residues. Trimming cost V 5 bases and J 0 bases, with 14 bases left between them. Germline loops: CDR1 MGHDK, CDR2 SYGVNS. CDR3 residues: CASSPGSINSNQPQHF. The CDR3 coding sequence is TGTGCCAGCAGTCCGGGGTCCATAAATAGCAATCAGCCCCAGCATTTT.

This chain's CDR3 is CASSSGWTSGTNSYEQYF. CDR3 DNA sequence: TGTGCCAGTAGTTCAGGGTGGACTAGCGGGACTAACTCCTACGAGCAGTACTTC. This chain joins TRBV19 and TRBJ2-7; 12 bases are shared with TRBD2. The germline V gene encodes CDR1 LNHDA and CDR2 SQIVND (reference sequence). The CDR3 runs to 18 residues. The trim removed 5 bases at V and 0 bases at J, leaving 11 bases unmatched.